The next 29 T cell receptor beta chains were all read from a single sample in a study of response to subunit inactivated influenza vaccine. MiXCR, run by TCRdb on the RT-PCR reads, gives a single entry per CDR3 protein. The profile shows some 500,000 distinct CDR3 sequences, approximately 15% of them singletons. The sample was CD4+ T cells sorted from PBMCs, taken less than 30 months after vaccination. The source is a man aged 50 to 69 who received an inactivated influenza vaccine.

The chain recombines TRBV7-8 with TRBJ2-4, with D perhaps being TRBD1 or TRBD2 (5 bases each). Germline V gene data show CDR1 as SGHVS and CDR2 as FQNEAQ. The CDR3 runs 15 residues. The V end lost 1 base, the J end lost 6 bases, and 13 bases lay between the germline ends. In nucleotides, the CDR3 is TGTGCCAGCAGCTTAGTCCCAGGGAGAGGAAACATTCAGTACTTC. Its protein is CASSLVPGRGNIQYF.

The J gene is TRBJ2-1, the V gene TRBV7-3, with TRBD2 matching 11 bases. With 0 bases clipped from V and 5 bases from J, the junction kept 9 bases outside the gene matches. The CDR3 length is 18 residues. CDR1 and CDR2 from the germline V gene are SGHTA and FQGTGA. CDR3 protein: CASSLTGLAAGGNNEQFF. The CDR3 DNA sequence: TGTGCCAGCAGCTTAACGGGACTAGCGGCCGGAGGCAACAATGAGCAGTTCTTC.

This chain joins TRBV4-2 and TRBJ1-6; no clear D. Looked up from germline, CDR1 is LGHNA and CDR2 is YNFKEQ. The CDR3 has 12 residues. Between the trimmed V and J ends, which lost 4 bases and 8 bases, there was a span of 6 bases. The CDR3 DNA is TGTGCCAGCAGCCCCCCTGATTCACCCCTCCACTTT. Translation: CASSPPDSPLHF.

The rearrangement links TRBV5-1 to TRBJ2-7, with 14 bases aligning to TRBD2. CDR1 is SGHRS and CDR2 is YFSETQ in the germline V gene. V shed 4 bases, J shed 9 bases, and the junction held 9 bases outside the gene matches. This CDR3 region has 15 residues. The chain's CDR3 is CASSPGLAGEGRQYF. The DNA of the CDR3 is TGCGCCAGCAGCCCGGGACTAGCGGGAGAAGGCAGGCAGTACTTC.

This chain connects TRBV5-1 to TRBJ2-5, with D hard to call. Germline V gene lookup returns CDR1 SGHRS and CDR2 YFSETQ. The CDR3 spans 13 residues. Deletions cut 4 bases from V and 5 bases from J, with 12 bases between. CDR3 in amino acids: CASSRSEWETQYF. Here the CDR3 DNA reads TGCGCCAGCAGCCGATCAGAGTGGGAGACCCAGTACTTC.

The chain is built from TRBV20-1 and TRBJ2-7; D assignment may be TRBD1 or TRBD2 (5 bases each). The length of the CDR3 is 16 residues. Per germline, CDR1 DFQATT and CDR2 SNEGSKA (reference sequence). The V end was cut by 0 bases, the J end by 2 bases, with 17 bases between. CDR3 sequence (DNA): TGCAGTGCTAGAGATCTAACGGGGCCGAGGGCCTACGAGCAGTACTTC. As protein: CSARDLTGPRAYEQYF.

Only a few counts were recorded for this clonotype. The genes are TRBV4-2 and TRBJ1-4; the D is unclear. Trimming pared 1 base from V and 6 bases from J, leaving 9 bases between. The CDR3 sequence is 14 residues long. CDR1 and CDR2 from the germline V gene are LGHNA and YNFKEQ. The DNA of the CDR3 is TGTGCCAGCAGCCAAGCAGATGAGGATGAAAAACTGTTTTTT. As protein: CASSQADEDEKLFF.

There are a few counts of this clonotype. The chain employs TRBV24-1 and TRBJ2-7; 9 bases fit TRBD1. There are 12 residues in the CDR3. CDR1 is KGHDR and CDR2 is SFDVKD in the germline V gene. The V and J ends lost 12 bases and 6 bases, in that order; junction bases with no gene match: 8. CDR3: CAAGTGMSEQYF. Here the CDR3 DNA reads TGTGCCGCCGGGACAGGGATGAGCGAGCAGTACTTC.

The genes are TRBV28 and TRBJ2-2; D remains unclear. V was clipped by 5 bases and J by 2 bases, with 6 bases between them. The CDR3 is made up of 13 amino acids. From germline, CDR1 is MDHEN and CDR2 SYDVKM. The CDR3 DNA reads as TGTGCCAGCAGTGTACGTAACACCGGGGAGCTGTTTTTT. Protein: CASSVRNTGELFF.

The chain is built from TRBV11-2 and TRBJ1-2, with a possible D match to TRBD1 (6 bases). The V and J ends lost 2 bases and 4 bases respectively, with 23 bases between them. The CDR3 runs 18 residues. CDR1 is SGHAT and CDR2 is FQNNGV in the germline V gene. CDR3 in DNA: TGTGCCAGCAGCTTATATGGGACATCGACCTCGGGTCGCTATGGCTACACCTTC. Its translation is CASSLYGTSTSGRYGYTF.

This rearrangement joins TRBV12-3 or TRBV12-4 to TRBJ2-2, with D perhaps TRBD1 (5 bases). The CDR3 has 15 amino acids. V was clipped by 6 bases and J by 3 bases, with 14 bases between them. The chain's CDR3 is CASRHRRSDTGELFF. The CDR3 nucleotides read TGTGCCAGCAGACACAGGCGGTCGGACACCGGGGAGCTGTTTTTT.

V and J are TRBV12-3 or TRBV12-4 and TRBJ2-3; D is undetermined. There are 14 residues in the CDR3. V lost 7 bases to trimming and J lost 1 base, with 12 bases between them. The CDR3 reads CASTWVHRTDTQYF. The CDR3, as DNA: TGTGCCAGCACCTGGGTACACCGCACAGATACGCAGTATTTT.

This clonotype was seen many times. This rearrangement joins TRBV12-3 or TRBV12-4 to TRBJ2-5, with TRBD2 as a possible D gene (6 bases). This CDR3 spans 15 amino acids. V lost 0 bases, J lost 5 bases, and 13 bases lay in between. CDR3 coding DNA: TGTGCCAGCAGTTTAGCGCTGCACCGGGGGGAGACCCAGTACTTC. Its protein is CASSLALHRGETQYF.

This clonotype was recorded once. V usage is TRBV29-1 and J usage is TRBJ2-2; D call uncertain. Germline lookup yields CDR1 SQVTM and CDR2 ANQGSEA. This CDR3 comprises 12 residues. V dropped 6 bases and J dropped 5 bases, with 10 bases sitting between them. Written as DNA, the CDR3 is TGCAGCGTCTACAGCAGAACCGGGGAGCTGTTTTTT. It specifies CSVYSRTGELFF.

This chain joins TRBV20-1 and TRBJ1-1, with D unresolved. The CDR3 length is 13 residues. The V and J ends lost 2 bases and 10 bases respectively, with 17 bases between them. Germline CDR1 reads DFQATT; CDR2 reads SNEGSKA (reference sequence). The CDR3 protein is CSARSQLREGAFF. CDR3 DNA: TGCAGTGCTAGAAGTCAGCTCCGTGAGGGAGCTTTCTTT.

The genes are TRBV20-1 and TRBJ2-3, with a tentative D call TRBD1 (5 bases). Per the germline V gene, CDR1 is DFQATT and CDR2 is SNEGSKA (reference sequence). The V end lost 5 bases, the J end lost 5 bases, and 11 bases lay between the germline ends. This CDR3 contains 12 residues. Here the CDR3 reads CSAPAGLDTQYF. The CDR3 region has the DNA TGCAGTGCTCCCGCAGGGTTAGATACGCAGTATTTT.

V and J are TRBV28 and TRBJ2-3; TRBD1 aligns across 11 bases. The CDR3 is 16 amino acids. The ends lost 4 bases at V and 4 bases at J; junction bases unmatched: 7. Germline assignment: CDR1 MDHEN and CDR2 SYDVKM. CDR3 coding DNA: TGTGCCAGCAGTTCTTGGACAGGGGGCAAACCAGATACGCAGTATTTT. Its translation is CASSSWTGGKPDTQYF.

This clonotype was seen at least ten times. The J gene is TRBJ2-7, the V gene TRBV20-1, with 12 bases matching TRBD2. Germline lookup yields CDR1 DFQATT and CDR2 SNEGSKA (reference sequence). The CDR3 length is 13 residues. The DNA for the CDR3 is TGCAGCGCGACTAGCGGGAGCTCCTACGAGCAGTACTTC. Its translation is CSATSGSSYEQYF.

This clonotype was observed at least ten times. This chain connects TRBV29-1 to TRBJ2-5; 7 nucleotides agree with TRBD1. Losses at the gene ends were 7 bases for V and 2 bases for J; bases not matched to a gene: 4. Germline loops: CDR1 SQVTM, CDR2 ANQGSEA. The CDR3 loop spans 12 amino acids. CDR3 sequence (DNA): TGCAGCGCAAAGGGGGCGCAAGAGACCCAGTACTTC. It specifies CSAKGAQETQYF.

This clonotype was recorded many times. J is TRBJ2-7 and V is TRBV5-1, with D possibly matching TRBD2 (5 bases). Looked up from germline, CDR1 is SGHRS and CDR2 is YFSETQ. V lost 0 bases to trimming and J lost 0 bases, with 7 bases between them. This CDR3 comprises 14 residues. CDR3 residues: CASSLERNSYEQYF. DNA of the CDR3: TGCGCCAGCAGCTTGGAGCGGAACTCCTACGAGCAGTACTTC.

The chain uses TRBV7-8 and TRBJ2-7; 9 bases map to TRBD2. From germline, CDR1 is SGHVS and CDR2 FQNEAQ. This CDR3 spans 19 amino acids. Germline trimming cut 1 base from V and 1 base from J; bases unmatched to any gene: 14. The DNA of the CDR3 is TGTGCCAGCAGCTTAGAGGTGCGGGGACTAGCACGGAAGTCCTACGAGCAGTACTTC. Residues: CASSLEVRGLARKSYEQYF.

This clonotype was seen a few times. The V call is TRBV20-1, the J call TRBJ2-1; D uncertain. The CDR3 length is 15 residues. Trimming cost V 0 bases and J 0 bases, with 9 bases left between them. The V gene's germline CDR1 is DFQATT and CDR2 SNEGSKA (reference sequence). The CDR3 region is CSARDPQRSYNEQFF. CDR3 in DNA: TGCAGTGCTAGAGATCCCCAGCGCTCCTACAATGAGCAGTTCTTC.

The chain combines TRBV12-3 or TRBV12-4 with TRBJ2-1; D call uncertain. The CDR3 spans 13 residues. Trimming took off 3 bases at V and 6 bases at J, with 9 bases between the two ends. CDR3 in amino acids: CASSLSAPNEQFF. CDR3 nucleotides: TGTGCCAGCAGTTTGTCGGCCCCCAATGAGCAGTTCTTC.

The V and J genes are TRBV3-1 and TRBJ1-1; TRBD1 is a possible D gene (5 bases). The CDR3 extends over 13 amino acids. V lost 2 bases and J 4 bases, leaving 8 bases between the germline ends. The V gene's germline CDR1 is LGHDT and CDR2 YNNKEL (reference sequence). The CDR3 nucleotides read TGTGCCAGCAGCCAACAAAGGGGCACTGAAGCTTTCTTT. Its translation: CASSQQRGTEAFF.

The sample holds a few counts of this clonotype. The chain couples TRBV5-1 to TRBJ2-7; 7 bases fit TRBD2. The V segment lost 4 bases and the J segment 6 bases; nucleotides outside the gene matches: 16. The CDR3 totals 16 residues. Germline CDR1 is SGHRS and CDR2 is YFSETQ. CDR3 nucleotide sequence: TGCGCCAGCAGCCTTGGTGGGAGGGGCCCCTTCCGCGAGCAGTACTTC. This translates into CASSLGGRGPFREQYF.

J is TRBJ2-5 and V is TRBV4-2; the D gene could be TRBD1 or TRBD2 (5 bases each). CDR3 length equals 14 residues. The germline CDR1 and CDR2 sequences are LGHNA and YNFKEQ. V lost 4 bases and J 3 bases, leaving 12 bases between the germline ends. In DNA form, the CDR3 reads TGTGCCAGCAGCCGACGGGACGGGGAAGAGACCCAGTACTTC. This gives the protein CASSRRDGEETQYF.

This clonotype has a handful of counts. The chain joins TRBV12-3 or TRBV12-4 to TRBJ1-5, with a weak D call TRBD1 (6 bases). This CDR3 has 15 residues. Trimming removed 4 bases from V and 4 bases from J, with 14 bases in between. CDR3 bases: TGTGCCAGCAGTTCCTCGGGACACGGGAATCAGCCCCAGCATTTT. Its translation: CASSSSGHGNQPQHF.

This clonotype was counted a few times. The chain couples TRBV18 to TRBJ2-7, with 7 nucleotides matching TRBD1. Germline V gene lookup returns CDR1 KGHSH and CDR2 LQKENI. The V segment lost 8 bases and the J segment 4 bases; nucleotides outside the gene matches: 11. The CDR3 loop spans 14 amino acids. In nucleotides, the CDR3 is TGTGCCAGCCGGGACAGCGTCGGATATTACGAGCAGTACTTC. This translates into CASRDSVGYYEQYF.

This clonotype turned up a few times. J is TRBJ2-5 and V is TRBV20-1; 7 positions agree with TRBD2. The length of the CDR3 is 14 residues. V dropped 7 bases and J dropped 0; count of bases not matched to a gene: 8. Germline CDR1 DFQATT, CDR2 SNEGSKA (reference sequence). The CDR3 nucleotides are TGCAGTGGACGAAGCGGGGTGTACCAAGAGACCCAGTACTTC. It codes for CSGRSGVYQETQYF.